This T cell receptor (beta chain) was found in a study of T cells expressing NK-cell markers. Study in general: Among the eight sequenced donors, seven tested HCMV-seropositive and one tested seronegative.

Germline V lookup: CDR1 SQVTM, CDR2 ANQGSEA. This CDR3 comprises 12 residues. Each CDR3 protein gets one entry in TCRdb, which reprocessed the 5' RACE reads and gives no DNA. The sample data list over 150,000 distinct CDR3 sequences. This clonotype originated in a woman in her fifties or sixties in good health. The source material was blood T cells: a sorted CD56 or NKG2C T cell subset, CD4+ or CD8+ T cells, or bulk PBMC T cells (not recorded which). The rearrangement uses TRBV29-1 and TRBJ1-2. CDR3 sequence: CSVEQGPYGYTF. Full variable domain (remainder filled in from reference TRBV29-1 and TRBJ1-2): SAVISQKPSRDICQRGTSLTIQCQVDSQVTMMFWYRQQPGQSLTLIATANQGSEATYESGFVIDKFPISRPNLTFSTLTVSNMSPEDSSIYLCSVEQGPYGYTFGSGTRLTVV.